The source of this T cell receptor beta chain is a study of technical replicates of blood from a handful of donors. Method: immunoSEQ multiplex PCR; TCRdb's copy keeps in-frame clones and lacks some. This sample has over 90,000 clones, with about 96% found just once. This CDR3 comprises 14 residues. V was pared by 0 bases and J by 5 bases, with 8 bases between. Germline CDR1 and CDR2: SGHRS and YFSETQ. V is TRBV5-1 and J is TRBJ2-2; D uncertain. The sequencing input was T cells isolated from PBMCs. The sequence was obtained from a human donor in good health. The DNA for the CDR3 is TGCGCCAGCAGCTTGGACGGTGCGACCGGGGAGCTGTTTTTT. It yields the protein CASSLDGATGELFF.